The 11 T cell receptor beta chains listed next were all sequenced from one sample in a study of blood T cell repertoires in COVID-19. Sequencing was performed with immunoSEQ multiplex PCR; in TCRdb, only in-frame clones are kept and a portion is missing. The sample has approximately 200,000 clones, 88% seen once; the top ten hold more than 1.5%. The sample comprised peripheral blood. The receptors here all came from a man in his sixties or seventies with acute or convalescent COVID-19.

J is TRBJ2-2 and V is TRBV19; TRBD1 might be the D (5 bases). In germline, CDR1 is LNHDA, CDR2 SQIVND (reference sequence). The V and J ends lost 8 bases and 1 base respectively, with 17 bases between them. CDR3 length: 16 residues. The CDR3 here is CASFHGQGWNTGELFF. The CDR3 DNA is TGTGCCAGTTTCCACGGGCAGGGATGGAACACCGGGGAGCTGTTTTTT.

The V gene is TRBV7-8, the J gene TRBJ2-1; D might be TRBD1 (5 bases). CDR1 and CDR2 (germline): SGHVS, FQNEAQ. The length of the CDR3 is 15 residues. V shed 6 bases and J shed 4 bases, with 16 bases lying between them. CDR3 sequence reads: CASRALGQGYNEQFF. The CDR3 DNA is TGTGCCAGCAGGGCCCTGGGGCAGGGATACAATGAGCAGTTCTTC.

J is TRBJ2-5 and V is TRBV28, with 13 nucleotides matching TRBD2. Germline CDR1 MDHEN, CDR2 SYDVKM. Germline trimming cut 5 bases from V and 5 bases from J; bases unmatched to any gene: 8. This CDR3 is built from 16 residues. The CDR3: CASSPRTSGSWETQYF. The CDR3 DNA is TGTGCCAGCAGTCCTCGGACTAGCGGGAGTTGGGAGACCCAGTACTTC. Combining the CDR3 with reference TRBV28 and TRBJ2-5 gives the whole variable domain DVKVTQSSRYLVKRTGEKVFLECVQDMDHENMFWYRQDPGLGLRLIYFSYDVKMKEKGDIPEGYSVSREKKERFSLILESASTNQTSMYLCASSPRTSGSWETQYFGPGTRLLVL.

This clone showed up just once. The chain couples TRBV19 to TRBJ2-3, with 12 bases fitting TRBD1. Germline-derived CDR1 and CDR2 are LNHDA and SQIVND (reference sequence). The CDR3 contains 17 residues. Trimming at V came to 6 bases and at J to 0 bases, leaving 7 bases not matched to a gene. DNA for the CDR3: TGTGCCAGTAGCAGAAGGGACAGGGGGCGCAGCACAGATACGCAGTATTTT. Amino acids: CASSRRDRGRSTDTQYF.

This clone came up once. The V gene is TRBV5-1, the J gene TRBJ2-2, with 7 nucleotides matching TRBD2. V trimming: 3 bases; J trimming: 0 bases; junction bases outside the gene matches: 8. Germline values: CDR1 SGHRS, CDR2 YFSETQ. The CDR3 loop spans 17 amino acids. The CDR3 region is CASSSTTGTTNTGELFF. CDR3 nucleotides: TGCGCCAGCAGCTCGACGACCGGGACTACGAACACCGGGGAGCTGTTTTTT.

The chain employs TRBV7-2 and TRBJ2-7; D possibly corresponds to TRBD1 (6 bases). CDR3 length: 14 amino acids. V lost 6 bases and J 3 bases, leaving 15 bases between the germline ends. In germline, CDR1 is SGHTA, CDR2 FQGNSA. As DNA, the CDR3 is TGTGCCAGCAGATTGGGACACGGAAACTACGAGCAGTACTTC. Translating gives CASRLGHGNYEQYF.

This clone was seen just once. The chain links TRBV11-3 to TRBJ1-2; D remains ambiguous. V gave up 5 bases and J gave up 7 bases, with 11 bases separating them. The germline gives CDR1 SGHNT, CDR2 YENEEA. This CDR3 region has 12 residues. In DNA, the CDR3 is TGTGCCAGCAGCCTTTCGGGGTTTGGCTACACCTTC. Protein product: CASSLSGFGYTF.

CDR3 sequence reads: CASSPPNPEPTF. The CDR3 region has the DNA TGTGCCAGCTCACCTCCGAACCCGGAGCCCACCTTC. The gene calls are TRBV18 and TRBJ1-2; D not certain. Germline V gives CDR1 KGHSH, CDR2 LQKENI. There are 12 residues in the CDR3. V gave up 3 bases and J gave up 13 bases, with 15 bases separating them.

The chain couples TRBV6-6 to TRBJ2-7, with 7 bases identical to TRBD1. The ends lost 6 bases at V and 1 base at J; junction bases unmatched: 9. This CDR3 is built from 15 residues. Looked up from germline, CDR1 is MNHNY and CDR2 is SVGAGI (reference sequence). CDR3 region: CASREPGTASYEQYF. CDR3 in DNA: TGTGCCAGCAGGGAACCCGGGACAGCTTCCTACGAGCAGTACTTC.

The chain links TRBV18 to TRBJ2-1; 8 bases line up with TRBD1. Germline CDR1 and CDR2: KGHSH and LQKENI. The CDR3 extends over 16 amino acids. V lost 4 bases and J lost 2; bases outside the gene matches: 7. The CDR3 spells CASSRSRGQAYNEQFF. The CDR3 DNA reads TGTGCCAGCTCACGCTCCAGGGGGCAAGCCTACAATGAGCAGTTCTTC.

J is TRBJ2-7 and V is TRBV5-1; the match to TRBD1 covers 7 bases. The CDR3 has 14 residues. Germline assignment: CDR1 SGHRS and CDR2 YFSETQ. With V trimmed by 4 bases and J by 0 bases, 4 bases remained unmatched. The CDR3 region is CASSRRDSSYEQYF. CDR3 DNA sequence: TGCGCCAGCAGCCGCCGGGACAGCTCCTACGAGCAGTACTTC.